Listed below are T cell receptor beta chains from one sample, sequenced in a study of graft-versus-host responses after intestinal transplantation. For these receptors, no antigen is known. Profiling relied on immunoSEQ multiplex PCR, and the TCRdb table lists in-frame clones only, not all of them. The table includes about 97,000 clones, roughly 89% detected once. This sample comprised unstimulated CD4+ T cells sorted from spleen or lymph node cells, obtained before transplant. The receptor set was obtained from a human donor who was the organ donor for an intestinal transplant. Both conserved end residues are part of each CDR3. The D gene is left open where the match is weak. Size values are once, few and many counts, or a class for expanded clones, and some rows have none.

.	TRBJ2-4	TRBV18	TRBD1	17	CASSPTDRALAKNIQYF	TGTGCCAGCTCACCTACGGACAGGGCCCTAGCCAAAAACATTCAGTACTTC
once	TRBJ1-2	TRBV6-5	TRBD1	13	CASRRQGAHGYTF	TGTGCCAGCAGACGACAGGGGGCTCATGGCTACACCTTC
.	TRBJ1-4	TRBV6-5	TRBD1	14	CASVQQGPNEKLFF	TGTGCCAGCGTACAACAGGGGCCTAATGAAAAACTGTTTTTT
.	TRBJ2-7	TRBV5-6	.	16	CASSGRGKRRRSEQYF	TGTGCCAGCAGCGGGAGAGGGAAACGGCGCCGGAGCGAGCAGTACTTC
.	TRBJ1-5	TRBV28	TRBD1	16	CATARAGQGARQPQHF	TGTGCCACCGCCCGCGCGGGACAGGGGGCGAGACAGCCCCAGCATTTT
.	TRBJ2-7	TRBV7-2	.	13	CASSARLVHEQYF	TGTGCCAGCAGCGCCAGACTAGTACACGAGCAGTACTTC
.	TRBJ1-4	TRBV7-3	.	15	CASSLTGGFGEKLFF	TGTGCCAGCAGCTTAACGGGAGGGTTCGGTGAAAAACTGTTTTTT
.	TRBJ2-1	TRBV7-9	.	17	CASSFEGGLSSSHEQFF	TGTGCCAGCAGCTTTGAAGGAGGGCTATCCTCTTCGCATGAGCAGTTCTTC
.	TRBJ2-3	TRBV2	TRBD1	18	CASRRDRVYSPSTDTQYF	TGTGCCAGCAGGCGGGACAGGGTTTACAGCCCTAGCACAGATACGCAGTATTTT
once	TRBJ2-5	TRBV5-1	.	13	CASSLQGRETQYF	TGCGCCAGCAGCTTACAGGGCCGGGAGACCCAGTACTTC
.	TRBJ2-5	TRBV18	TRBD2	17	CASSPLGLAYTQETQYF	TGTGCCAGCTCACCACTGGGACTAGCTTACACTCAGGAGACCCAGTACTTC
.	TRBJ2-7	TRBV7-2	TRBD1	15	CASSLGGQVTYEQYF	TGTGCCAGCAGCTTAGGGGGACAGGTGACCTACGAGCAGTACTTC
.	TRBJ1-5	TRBV30	.	15	CAWSGQPYSNQPQHF	TGTGCCTGGAGTGGACAGCCGTATAGCAATCAGCCCCAGCATTTT
.	TRBJ2-7	TRBV5-1	TRBD1	16	CASSSRTGTSSYEQYF	TGCGCCAGCAGCTCAAGGACAGGGACCTCCTCCTACGAGCAGTACTTC
.	TRBJ2-7	TRBV4-2	.	12	CASSPNSYEQYF	TGTGCCAGCAGCCCCAACTCCTACGAGCAGTACTTC
.	TRBJ2-7	TRBV2	TRBD2	14	CASSVGRGGYEQYF	TGTGCCAGCAGCGTCGGGAGGGGCGGGTACGAGCAGTACTTC
.	TRBJ2-2	TRBV6-5	.	14	CASSWAEVPGELFF	TGTGCCAGCAGTTGGGCAGAAGTACCGGGGGAGCTGTTTTTT